The 14 T cell receptor beta chains below come from one sample, sequenced in a study of Graves' ophthalmopathy and Graves' hyperthyroidism. The authors amplified TCR beta CDR3 regions from RNA transcripts. The library came from an HTBI-primed first-round RT-PCR and a second-round multiplex PCR. One entry per CDR3 protein results from TCRdb running MiXCR on the multiplex PCR reads. The data contain about 400,000 distinct CDR3 sequences, about a sixth of them singletons. The sequencing input was peripheral blood. The source of these receptors is a woman between 18 and 29 years old with Graves' ophthalmopathy.

V is TRBV29-1 and J is TRBJ1-5; no reliable D call. Germline V CDR1 and CDR2: SQVTM, ANQGSEA. The V end was cut by 5 bases, the J end by 4 bases, with 12 bases between. The CDR3 contains 13 residues. CDR3 nucleotide sequence: TGCAGCGTTTCGGGGAATGAGAATCAGCCCCAGCATTTT. It translates to CSVSGNENQPQHF.

This clonotype was seen ten or more times. The CDR3 DNA reads TGTGCCAGCAGTCCCAGGGGAGGGGGGACTGAAGCTTTCTTT. Translated: CASSPRGGGTEAFF. The chain joins TRBV6-2 or TRBV6-3 to TRBJ1-1; possible D gene TRBD1, 6 bases. Between the trimmed V and J ends, which lost 5 bases and 5 bases, there was a span of 15 bases. CDR1 and CDR2 (germline): MNHEY, SVGEGT. The CDR3 covers 14 residues.

This clonotype was counted many times. The chain joins TRBV12-3 or TRBV12-4 to TRBJ1-6, with a tentative D call TRBD1 (6 bases). The V end lost 6 bases, the J end lost 4 bases, and 10 bases lay between the germline ends. There are 14 residues in the CDR3. DNA for the CDR3: TGTGCCAGCAGGAAGGGACATTATAATTCACCCCTCCACTTT. This gives the protein CASRKGHYNSPLHF.

The chain uses TRBV12-3 or TRBV12-4 and TRBJ2-7; a possible D gene is TRBD1 (5 bases). Trimming took off 5 bases at V and 6 bases at J, with 11 bases between the two ends. This CDR3 is 12 amino acids long. The CDR3 here is CASSIAGLEQYF. In DNA, the CDR3 is TGTGCCAGCAGTATCGCAGGGCTCGAGCAGTACTTC.

This clonotype has a count of ten or more. The V call is TRBV7-3, the J call TRBJ2-2; 7 positions match TRBD1. V lost 5 bases and J lost 2; bases outside the gene matches: 5. The germline CDR1 and CDR2 sequences are SGHTA and FQGTGA. The CDR3 extends over 15 amino acids. The CDR3 DNA follows: TGTGCCAGCAGCGTGGACAGGCCAAACACCGGGGAGCTGTTTTTT. Translating it yields CASSVDRPNTGELFF.

This clonotype was observed at least ten times. It may be a read error: a sequence one base away is much more abundant. The rearrangement joins TRBV6-1 to TRBJ1-1; no firm D call. Germline CDR1 reads MNHNS; CDR2 reads SASEGT. Trimming removed 6 bases from V and 4 bases from J, with 9 bases in between. This CDR3 comprises 12 residues. CDR3 protein: CASSPAGTEAFF. The CDR3 DNA reads as TGTGCCAGCAGCCCAGCGGGCACTGAAGCTTTCTTT.

Many counts were recorded for this clonotype. The chain employs TRBV7-9 and TRBJ2-5; a possible D gene is TRBD2 (6 bases). Germline V lookup: CDR1 SEHNR, CDR2 FQNEAQ (reference sequence). The CDR3 sequence is 14 residues long. V shed 9 bases and J shed 5 bases, with 19 bases lying between them. The CDR3 spells CASRGATGRETQYF. Here the CDR3 DNA reads TGTGCCAGTAGAGGGGCGACGGGGAGGGAGACCCAGTACTTC.

This clonotype showed up many times. The V and J genes are TRBV5-4 and TRBJ2-5, with no clear D. This CDR3 has 15 residues. CDR1 and CDR2 (germline): SGHNT, YYREEE (reference sequence). Between the trimmed V and J ends, which lost 0 bases and 5 bases, there was a span of 14 bases. CDR3 loop: CASSLGVDPWETQYF. The CDR3 DNA sequence: TGTGCCAGCAGCTTGGGGGTGGATCCTTGGGAGACCCAGTACTTC.

This clonotype has at least ten counts. The chain has TRBV6-5 and TRBJ2-7, with TRBD2 identical over 7 bases. The CDR3 length is 16 residues. V shed 2 bases, J shed 0 bases, and the junction held 7 bases outside the gene matches. The germline V gene encodes CDR1 MNHEY and CDR2 SVGAGI. CDR3 coding DNA: TGTGCCAGCAGTTACCTGTGGCGGGGGAGCTCCTACGAGCAGTACTTC. It yields the protein CASSYLWRGSSYEQYF.

This clonotype was seen many times. The rearrangement uses TRBV3-1 and TRBJ1-1, with D perhaps matching TRBD1 (5 bases). Between the trimmed V and J ends, which lost 1 base and 9 bases, there was a span of 15 bases. CDR3 length: 14 residues. Germline V CDR1 and CDR2: LGHDT, YNNKEL (reference sequence). The CDR3 spells CASSQGDRRGKAFF. CDR3 bases: TGTGCCAGCAGCCAAGGGGACCGGAGAGGGAAAGCTTTCTTT.

This clonotype was seen ten or more times. The chain carries TRBV11-2 and TRBJ2-5; D perhaps matches TRBD1 (6 bases). V lost 6 bases and J lost 2, with 19 bases in between. Germline CDR1 reads SGHAT; CDR2 reads FQNNGV. CDR3 size: 16 residues. CDR3 nucleotide sequence: TGTGCCAGCAGACCTTCTGTCGGACAGACTCAAGAGACCCAGTACTTC. Its translation is CASRPSVGQTQETQYF.

This clonotype was observed at least ten times. The chain employs TRBV4-3 and TRBJ1-6; D might be TRBD1 (5 bases). CDR1 LGHNA and CDR2 YSLEER come from the germline V gene. Trimming stripped 1 base from V and 9 bases from J, with 16 bases between. This CDR3 comprises 16 residues. CDR3 nucleotides: TGCGCCAGCAGCCAAGGGTTGGGGGAATGGGGTTCACCCCTCCACTTT. Its translation: CASSQGLGEWGSPLHF.

At least ten counts were recorded for this clonotype. The chain carries TRBV12-3 or TRBV12-4 and TRBJ1-5; D unresolved. This CDR3 is built from 14 residues. Between the trimmed V and J ends, which lost 0 bases and 3 bases, there was a span of 6 bases. The CDR3 region is CASSLARFNQPQHF. The CDR3 DNA sequence: TGTGCCAGCAGTTTAGCCAGGTTCAATCAGCCCCAGCATTTT.

This clonotype was recorded many times. This rearrangement joins TRBV28 to TRBJ1-1, with a weak D call TRBD1 (5 bases). The V end lost 6 bases, the J end lost 8 bases, and 13 bases lay between the germline ends. Germline lookup yields CDR1 MDHEN and CDR2 SYDVKM. This CDR3 is 12 amino acids long. The CDR3 loop is CASRQVNVEAFF. In DNA form, the CDR3 reads TGTGCCAGCAGACAGGTCAACGTGGAAGCTTTCTTT.